This T cell receptor (beta chain) was sequenced in a study of CD8 T cells in ankylosing spondylitis. CDR3 length: 14 residues. Germline V lookup: CDR1 SGHTA, CDR2 FQGNSA. V lost 5 bases and J lost 2; bases outside the gene matches: 4. TCRdb analysed the 5' RACE reads with MiXCR anew, one entry per CDR3 protein. Here the sample spans 200,000 to 250,000 distinct CDR3 sequences, more than 9% being singletons. This sequence was found in a male donor with ankylosing spondylitis or in good health (not recorded which). The sample taken for sequencing was blood, either unsorted or a sorted T cell fraction (not recorded which). The chain uses TRBV7-2 and TRBJ2-7; 9 bases match TRBD1. CDR3 coding DNA: TGTGCCAGCAGCCAACGGACAGGGGCCTACGAGCAGTACTTC. Translated: CASSQRTGAYEQYF.